The rows below give T cell receptor beta chains drawn from one sample of a study of cytomegalovirus exposure and HLA in healthy donors. Using immunoSEQ multiplex PCR, the repertoire was profiled, and TCRdb retains in-frame clones only, with some absent. The sample yields some 120,000 clones, approximately 79% seen once. The source material was PBMCs. These receptors were taken from a man younger than 40 in good health and CMV-seronegative. Each CDR3 is given with its conserved first and last residue. The D gene is left open where the match is weak. Clone size is shown for a subset of rows, as once, few, many or a class of expanded clone.

TRBJ2-2 | NA | TRBD1 | TRBV7-2 | CASSQDRAGGELFF | TGTGCCAGCAGCCAGGACAGGGCGGGCGGGGAGCTGTTTTTT
TRBJ2-3 | NA | NA | TRBV5-4 | CASSSREVPDTQYF | TGTGCCAGCAGCTCTAGGGAGGTGCCAGATACGCAGTATTTT
TRBJ2-5 | NA | TRBD1 | TRBV18 | CASSTGTDKETQYF | TGTGCCAGCTCCACAGGGACAGATAAAGAGACCCAGTACTTC
TRBJ2-7 | NA | NA | TRBV7-2 | CASSRLHYSYEQYF | TGTGCCAGCAGCCGACTCCACTACTCCTACGAGCAGTACTTC
TRBJ2-7 | NA | TRBD2 | TRBV7-3 | CASSTSGGSYEQYF | TGTGCCAGCAGCACTAGCGGGGGCTCCTACGAGCAGTACTTC
TRBJ2-7 | NA | NA | TRBV7-2 | CASSPGYEQYF | TGTGCCAGCAGCCCGGGGTACGAGCAGTACTTC
TRBJ2-1 | NA | NA | TRBV6-5 | CASSYRVGEQFF | TGTGCCAGCAGTTACCGGGTTGGTGAGCAGTTCTTC
TRBJ2-7 | NA | TRBD2 | TRBV5-1 | CASSLGLATYEQYF | TGCGCCAGCAGCTTGGGACTAGCAACCTACGAGCAGTACTTC
TRBJ2-5 | NA | NA | TRBV2 | CASSTPSSEWGEETQYF | TGTGCCAGCAGCACTCCATCGTCCGAATGGGGGGAAGAGACCCAGTACTTC
TRBJ1-1 | NA | NA | TRBV7-3 | CASSLGAAGNTEAFF | TGTGCCAGCAGCTTAGGGGCGGCCGGGAACACTGAAGCTTTCTTT
TRBJ1-4 | NA | NA | TRBV5-6 | CASSFTGNREKLFF | TGTGCCAGCAGCTTCACGGGGAACCGTGAAAAACTGTTTTTT
TRBJ1-2 | NA | NA | TRBV5-6 | CASSLQSLNRARGYGYTF | TGTGCCAGCAGCTTGCAGTCCCTGAACAGGGCGAGGGGCTATGGCTACACCTTC
TRBJ1-2 | few | TRBD1 | TRBV4-1 | CASSQGGDRGVYGYTF | TGCGCCAGCAGTCAGGGAGGGGACAGGGGGGTCTATGGCTACACCTTC
TRBJ2-3 | NA | NA | TRBV21-1 | CASSPGQGASTDTQYF | TGTGCCAGCAGTCCGGGACAGGGGGCCTCCACAGATACGCAGTATTTT
TRBJ2-1 | NA | NA | TRBV9 | CASSVGPESNEQFF | TGTGCCAGCAGTGTAGGTCCGGAGAGCAATGAGCAGTTCTTC
TRBJ1-1 | NA | NA | TRBV18 | CASSPSGEYTEAFF | TGTGCCAGCTCACCTAGCGGGGAGTACACTGAAGCTTTCTTT
TRBJ2-5 | few | NA | TRBV28 | CASSYGEELKETQYF | TGTGCCAGCAGTTACGGGGAGGAACTAAAAGAGACCCAGTACTTC
TRBJ2-2 | NA | NA | TRBV18 | CASSPTVTGELFF | TGTGCCAGCTCACCCACTGTGACCGGGGAGCTGTTTTTT
TRBJ2-3 | once | NA | TRBV9 | CASSLAMFDTQYF | TGTGCCAGCAGCCTTGCTATGTTCGATACGCAGTATTTT
TRBJ1-2 | NA | NA | TRBV5-1 | CASSLYTGVGYTF | TGCGCCAGCAGCTTGTACACCGGGGTGGGCTACACCTTC
TRBJ1-6 | once | NA | TRBV11-2 | CASSLGVYNSPLHF | TGTGCCAGCAGCTTAGGAGTTTATAATTCACCCCTCCACTTT
TRBJ1-1 | once | NA | TRBV19 | CASSIHPETLNTEAFF | TGTGCCAGTAGTATCCACCCCGAGACACTTAACACTGAAGCTTTCTTT
TRBJ1-3 | NA | NA | TRBV7-8 | CASSSAPGEDSGNTIYF | TGTGCCAGCAGCTCCGCGCCGGGAGAAGACTCTGGAAACACCATATATTTT
TRBJ1-6 | NA | NA | TRBV9 | CASSVAGGYNSPLHF | TGTGCCAGCAGCGTAGCGGGGGGGTATAATTCACCCCTCCACTTT
TRBJ2-3 | NA | NA | TRBV7-3 | CASSFEVTDTQYF | TGTGCCAGCAGCTTTGAGGTGACAGATACGCAGTATTTT
TRBJ2-7 | few | TRBD2 | TRBV14 | CASSQVPAGYYEQYF | TGTGCCAGCAGCCAAGTTCCAGCGGGGTACTACGAGCAGTACTTC
TRBJ2-7 | NA | NA | TRBV30 | CAWSVHRAAEQYF | TGTGCCTGGAGTGTACACAGGGCGGCCGAGCAGTACTTC
TRBJ2-2 | NA | NA | TRBV19 | CASSIGLVNTGELFF | TGTGCCAGTAGTATAGGGCTAGTTAACACCGGGGAGCTGTTTTTT
TRBJ1-2 | once | TRBD1 | TRBV5-5 | CASSLTGGGGYTF | TGTGCCAGCAGCTTAACAGGGGGTGGTGGCTACACCTTC
TRBJ2-2 | NA | NA | TRBV7-9 | CASSPRLQGMNTGELFF | TGTGCCAGCAGCCCAAGACTACAGGGAATGAACACCGGGGAGCTGTTTTTT
TRBJ1-2 | few | NA | TRBV19 | CASSIISAGRYGYTF | TGTGCCAGTAGTATAATATCCGCAGGCCGCTATGGCTACACCTTC
TRBJ2-6 | NA | TRBD1 | TRBV5-1 | CASSLGTGGSGANVLTF | TGCGCCAGCAGCTTGGGGACAGGGGGCTCTGGGGCCAACGTCCTGACTTTC
TRBJ2-5 | NA | NA | TRBV27 | CASSLSPQETQYF | TGTGCCAGCAGTTTATCCCCTCAAGAGACCCAGTACTTC
TRBJ1-2 | NA | NA | TRBV5-4 | CASSLVPGSYGYTF | TGTGCCAGCAGCTTGGTTCCAGGGTCCTATGGCTACACCTTC
TRBJ1-1 | NA | NA | TRBV6-5 | CASSPQTLGNTEAFF | TGTGCCAGCAGTCCACAGACGTTGGGGAACACTGAAGCTTTCTTT
TRBJ1-1 | NA | TRBD1 | TRBV7-6 | CASGQGTEAFF | TGTGCCAGCGGACAGGGCACTGAAGCTTTCTTT
TRBJ1-2 | NA | TRBD1 | TRBV4-2 | CASSPPDRGSYGYTF | TGTGCCAGCAGCCCTCCGGACAGGGGAAGCTATGGCTACACCTTC
TRBJ2-3 | NA | TRBD2 | TRBV9 | CASSVRSGGLDTQYF | TGTGCCAGCAGCGTCAGAAGCGGGGGGTTGGATACGCAGTATTTT
TRBJ1-2 | NA | TRBD1 | TRBV19 | CASSIVPGGGHGYTF | TGTGCCAGTAGTATAGTGCCAGGGGGCGGACATGGCTACACCTTC
TRBJ1-5 | NA | TRBD1 | TRBV30 | CAWSQGINPPQHF | TGTGCCTGGTCACAGGGGATCAATCCGCCCCAGCATTTT
TRBJ2-7 | NA | NA | TRBV10-3 | CATEGQHSPYEQYF | TGTGCCACGGAGGGACAGCATTCACCCTACGAGCAGTACTTC